The clone carrying this T cell receptor beta chain has at least ten counts. Antigen: not known. Patients between 18 and 65 years old had hyperthyroidism, newly diagnosed and lasting under 2 months. Exclusion followed for patients with uncontrolled infection, other autoimmune disease, pregnancy or lactation. Clinical symptoms, serum thyroxine, TRAb, thyroid ultrasound and orbital computed tomography informed diagnoses. The sample is drawn from a study of T cells in Graves' hyperthyroidism and ophthalmopathy. Amplified TCR beta CDR3 regions derived from RNA transcripts. HTBI primers were the set used in a first-round RT-PCR of the TCR CDR3. TCRdb re-called the multiplex PCR reads through MiXCR, storing one row per CDR3 protein. The profile covers under 650,000 distinct CDR3 sequences, with roughly 15% appearing a single time and about 3.8% taken by the ten largest. The CDR3 is 14 amino acids. The germline V gene encodes CDR1 MDHEN and CDR2 SYDVKM. J gave up 5 bases and V 6 bases, and 7 bases lay outside the gene matches.

Study observations and caveats: Researchers found most expanded thyroid clonotypes above 0.001 in blood as well.

This TCR derives from a woman in her twenties or thirties with Graves' hyperthyroidism. This chain uses TRBV28 with TRBJ2-5; 9 bases fit TRBD1. Sequenced: blood. CDR3 amino acids: CASSPDRGGETQYF. In DNA form, the CDR3 reads TGTGCCAGCAGCCCGGACAGGGGCGGGGAGACCCAGTACTTC. The variable domain in full, with the rest retrieved from reference TRBV28 and TRBJ2-5, is DVKVTQSSRYLVKRTGEKVFLECVQDMDHENMFWYRQDPGLGLRLIYFSYDVKMKEKGDIPEGYSVSREKKERFSLILESASTNQTSMYLCASSPDRGGETQYFGPGTRLLVL.